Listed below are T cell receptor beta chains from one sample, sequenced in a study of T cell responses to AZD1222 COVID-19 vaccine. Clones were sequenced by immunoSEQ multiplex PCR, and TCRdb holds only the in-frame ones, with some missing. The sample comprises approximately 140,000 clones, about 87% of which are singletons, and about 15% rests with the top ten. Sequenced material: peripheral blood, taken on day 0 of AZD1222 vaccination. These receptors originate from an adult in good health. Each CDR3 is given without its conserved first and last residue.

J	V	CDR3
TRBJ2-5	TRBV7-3	ASSLAPGPETQY
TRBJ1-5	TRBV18	ASSLDRANQPQH
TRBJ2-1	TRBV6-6	ASSYGLAGGDNEQF
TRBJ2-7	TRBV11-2	ASSLALDSYEQY
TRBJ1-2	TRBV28	ASMTEVPYGYT
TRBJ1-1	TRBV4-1	ASSQGKNRGRTEAF
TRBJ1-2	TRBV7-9	ASSFRTGAYGYT
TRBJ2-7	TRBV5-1	ASSLGITSYEQY
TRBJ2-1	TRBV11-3	ASSASGEGYNEQF
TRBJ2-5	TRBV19	ATNRGEGETQY
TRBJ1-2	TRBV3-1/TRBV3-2	ASSSGPEGYT
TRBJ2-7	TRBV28	ASSAPGQGSPEQY
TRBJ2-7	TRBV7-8	ASSARTSGGPSSYEQY
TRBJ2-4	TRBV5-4	ASSQQTGTRNIQY
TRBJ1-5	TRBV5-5	ASSQGGSPRGNQPQH
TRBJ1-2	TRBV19	ASSIEVGAVGYGYT
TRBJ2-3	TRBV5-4	ASSAFWDTQY
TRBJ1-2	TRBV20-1	SARIDGGYT
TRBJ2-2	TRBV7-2	ASSLVQGSPLNTGELF
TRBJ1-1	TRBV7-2	ASRLGGSPGAF
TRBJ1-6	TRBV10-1	ASSVDNSPLH
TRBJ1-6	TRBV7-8	ASCASSYNSPLH
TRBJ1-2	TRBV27	ASGRDGANYGYT
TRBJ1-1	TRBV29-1	SVRSSNTEAF
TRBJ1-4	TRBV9	ASSVGQGYFDEKLF
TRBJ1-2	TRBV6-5	ASTDEDGYT
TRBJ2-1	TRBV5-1	ASSLEGEQTYNEQF
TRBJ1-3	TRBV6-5	ASLGAGNTIY
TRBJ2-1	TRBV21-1	ASSKGATGHNEQF
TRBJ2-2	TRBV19	ASSRRGNTGELF
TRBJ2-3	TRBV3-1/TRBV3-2	ASSQGNRGPIDTQY
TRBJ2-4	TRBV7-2	ASSPTRGKNIQY
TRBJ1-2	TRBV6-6	ASSRHGTGQHYGYT
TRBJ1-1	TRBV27	ASSLGDGAGTEAF
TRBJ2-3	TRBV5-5	ASSLGGGGPDTQY
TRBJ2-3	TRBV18	ASSPPLDTQY
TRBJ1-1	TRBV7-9	ASSFDRVTEAF
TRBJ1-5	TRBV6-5	ASSHQPQH
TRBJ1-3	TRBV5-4	AQGSGTSGNTIY
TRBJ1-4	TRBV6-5	ASSYVQNEKLF
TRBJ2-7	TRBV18	ASSPDRGSREQY